In this sample, the clone carrying this T cell receptor beta chain turned up many times. The authors amplified TCR beta CDR3 regions, and they did so from RNA transcripts for repertoire sequencing. HTBI primers were employed in first-round RT-PCR, then a second-round multiplex PCR followed. TCRdb used MiXCR to reprocess the multiplex PCR reads, holding one entry per CDR3 protein. The data contain about 380,000 distinct CDR3 sequences, just over 15% of them singletons. These data are taken from a study of Graves' ophthalmopathy and Graves' hyperthyroidism. The ends were cut back, 5 bases at V and 4 bases at J, with 14 bases in the middle. The CDR3 runs to 14 residues.

Sequences were obtained from peripheral blood. The receptor was isolated from a woman aged 18-35 years with stable Graves' hyperthyroidism. This sequence joins TRBV12-3 or TRBV12-4 and TRBJ1-1; D might be TRBD1 (5 bases). DNA of the CDR3: TGTGCCAGCAGTCCTCAAGGGGCCAGCACTGAAGCTTTCTTT. It codes for CASSPQGASTEAFF.